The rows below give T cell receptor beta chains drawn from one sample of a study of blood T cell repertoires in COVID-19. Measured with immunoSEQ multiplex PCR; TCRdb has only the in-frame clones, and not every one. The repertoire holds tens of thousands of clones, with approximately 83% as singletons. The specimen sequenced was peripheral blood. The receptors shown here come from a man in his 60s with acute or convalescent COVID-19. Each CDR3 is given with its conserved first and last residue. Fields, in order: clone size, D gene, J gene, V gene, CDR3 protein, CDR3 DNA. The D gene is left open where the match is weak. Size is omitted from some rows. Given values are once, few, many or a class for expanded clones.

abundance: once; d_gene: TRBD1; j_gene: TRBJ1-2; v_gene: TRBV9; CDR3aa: CASSGRFTGQGRNGYTF; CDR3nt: TGTGCCAGCAGCGGTAGGTTCACGGGACAGGGTCGGAATGGCTACACCTTC
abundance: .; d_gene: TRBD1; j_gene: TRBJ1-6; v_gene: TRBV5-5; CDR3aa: CASSLEGAKSPLHF; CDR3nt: TGTGCCAGCAGCTTGGAGGGGGCAAAATCACCCCTCCACTTT
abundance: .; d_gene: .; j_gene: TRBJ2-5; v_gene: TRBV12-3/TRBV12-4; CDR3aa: CASRTTGETQYF; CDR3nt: TGTGCCAGCAGGACTACCGGGGAGACCCAGTACTTC
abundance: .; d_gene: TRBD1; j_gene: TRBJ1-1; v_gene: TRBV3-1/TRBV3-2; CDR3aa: CASSPRQGGNTEAFF; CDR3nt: TGTGCCAGCAGCCCGAGACAGGGGGGGAACACTGAAGCTTTCTTT
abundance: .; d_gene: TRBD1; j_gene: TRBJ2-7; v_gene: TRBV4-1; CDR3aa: CASSQKRDSYEQYF; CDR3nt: TGCGCCAGCAGCCAAAAACGGGACAGCTACGAGCAGTACTTC
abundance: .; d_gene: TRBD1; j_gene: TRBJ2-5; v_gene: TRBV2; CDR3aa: CARQGQGAWETQYF; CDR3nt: TGTGCCAGGCAAGGACAGGGGGCGTGGGAGACCCAGTACTTC
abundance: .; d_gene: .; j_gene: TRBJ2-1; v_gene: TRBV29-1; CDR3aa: CSVQPRQNEQFF; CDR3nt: TGCAGCGTTCAACCTCGCCAGAATGAGCAGTTCTTC
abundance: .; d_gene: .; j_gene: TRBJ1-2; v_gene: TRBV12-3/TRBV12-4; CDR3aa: CASSYQAGYTF; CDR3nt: TGTGCCAGCAGTTATCAAGCTGGCTACACCTTC
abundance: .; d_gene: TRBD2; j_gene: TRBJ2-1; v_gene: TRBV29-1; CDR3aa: CSVEDDTSGGESTWNEQFF; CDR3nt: TGCAGCGTTGAAGATGACACTAGCGGGGGGGAATCTACATGGAATGAGCAGTTCTTC
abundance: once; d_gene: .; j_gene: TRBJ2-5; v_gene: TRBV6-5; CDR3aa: CASSHGYEEEETQYF; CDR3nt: TGTGCCAGCAGCCATGGGTACGAGGAGGAAGAGACCCAGTACTTC
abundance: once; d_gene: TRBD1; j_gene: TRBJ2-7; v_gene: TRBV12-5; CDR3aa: CASGAGTATGPYEQYF; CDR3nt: TGTGCTAGTGGTGCTGGGACAGCGACGGGCCCCTACGAGCAGTACTTC
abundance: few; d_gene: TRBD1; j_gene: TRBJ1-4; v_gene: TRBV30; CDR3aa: CAWNRGQGNEKLFF; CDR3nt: TGTGCCTGGAACCGAGGACAGGGTAATGAAAAACTGTTTTTT
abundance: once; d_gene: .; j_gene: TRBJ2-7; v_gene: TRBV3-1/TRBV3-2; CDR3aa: CASSQAIWGHEQYF; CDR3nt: TGTGCCAGCAGCCAAGCCATATGGGGCCACGAGCAGTACTTC
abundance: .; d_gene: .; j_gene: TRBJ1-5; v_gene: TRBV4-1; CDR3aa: CASSQVLQVIPQPQHF; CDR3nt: TGCGCCAGCAGCCAAGTCCTTCAGGTGATCCCTCAGCCCCAGCATTTT
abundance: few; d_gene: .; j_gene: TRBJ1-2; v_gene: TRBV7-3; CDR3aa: CASSLQGRDYGYTF; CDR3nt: TGTGCCAGCAGCTTACAGGGGAGGGACTATGGCTACACCTTC
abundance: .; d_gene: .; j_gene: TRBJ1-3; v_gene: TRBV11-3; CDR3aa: CASSTGSGNTIYF; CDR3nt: TGTGCCAGCAGCACCGGGAGTGGAAACACCATATATTTT
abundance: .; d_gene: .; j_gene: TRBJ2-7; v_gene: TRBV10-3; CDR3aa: CAISETLAYEQYF; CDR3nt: TGTGCCATCAGTGAGACGCTAGCCTACGAGCAGTACTTC
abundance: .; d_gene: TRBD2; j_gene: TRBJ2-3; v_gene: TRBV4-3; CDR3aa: CASSQDRRLAGIESQYF; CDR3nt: TGCGCCAGCAGCCAAGATAGGAGACTAGCGGGGATCGAATCGCAGTATTTT
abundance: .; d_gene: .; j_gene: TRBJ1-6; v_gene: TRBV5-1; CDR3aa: CASSLESVGNSPLHF; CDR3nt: TGCGCCAGCAGCTTGGAATCCGTGGGCAATTCACCCCTCCACTTT
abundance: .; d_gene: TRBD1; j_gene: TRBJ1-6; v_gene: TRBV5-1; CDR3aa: CASSLLESGGNSPLHF; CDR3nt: TGCGCCAGCAGCTTGTTAGAATCAGGGGGCAATTCACCCCTCCACTTT
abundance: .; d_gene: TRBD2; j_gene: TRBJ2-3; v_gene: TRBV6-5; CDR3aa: CASRGGKRADTQYF; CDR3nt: TGTGCCAGCAGGGGAGGGAAGAGAGCAGATACGCAGTATTTT
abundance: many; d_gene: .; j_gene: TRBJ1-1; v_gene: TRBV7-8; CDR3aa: CASSIDRVNTEAFF; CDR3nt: TGTGCCAGCAGCATCGACAGAGTGAACACTGAAGCTTTCTTT
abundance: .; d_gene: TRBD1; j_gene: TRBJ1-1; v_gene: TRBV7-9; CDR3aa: CASSLAGTGNTEAFF; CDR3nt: TGTGCCAGCAGCTTAGCCGGGACAGGGAACACTGAAGCTTTCTTT
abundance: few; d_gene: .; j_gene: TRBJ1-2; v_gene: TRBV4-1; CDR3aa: CASSQIDSKGYTF; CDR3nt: TGCGCCAGCAGCCAAATCGACAGCAAAGGCTACACCTTC
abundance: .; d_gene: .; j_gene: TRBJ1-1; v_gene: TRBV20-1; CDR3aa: CSAQSGHQWFF; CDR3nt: TGCAGTGCACAAAGCGGGCACCAGTGGTTCTTT
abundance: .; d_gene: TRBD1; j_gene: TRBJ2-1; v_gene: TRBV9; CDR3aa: CASSVLSAGGKGEQFF; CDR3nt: TGTGCCAGCAGCGTCTTATCGGCAGGGGGTAAGGGTGAGCAGTTCTTC
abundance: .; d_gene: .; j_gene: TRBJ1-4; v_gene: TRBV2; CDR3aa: CASSGRGEKLFF; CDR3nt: TGTGCCAGCAGTGGAAGGGGTGAAAAACTGTTTTTT
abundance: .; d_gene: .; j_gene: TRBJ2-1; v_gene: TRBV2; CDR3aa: CASSTLTSYNEQFF; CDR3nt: TGTGCCAGCAGTACACTAACGTCCTACAATGAGCAGTTCTTC
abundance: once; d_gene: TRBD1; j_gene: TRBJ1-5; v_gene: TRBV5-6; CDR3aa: CASSLATGGNQPQHF; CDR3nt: TGTGCCAGCAGCTTAGCCACAGGGGGGAATCAGCCCCAGCATTTT